The T cell receptor (beta chain) under discussion was sequenced for a study of T cell repertoires in cytomegalovirus infection (dated by TCRdb to the late 2010s). Regarding the complete study: Recently identified HLA-C-restricted CMV epitopes, whose presentation resists viral immunomodulation, were targeted by peptide stimulations together with well-studied HLA-B-restricted epitopes. Because public TCR beta signatures pointed to carriage of CMV infection together with the matching HLA type, the HLA type of each donor mattered for the analysis.

The junction shows trimming of 1 base on V and 3 bases on J, plus 10 bases between the germline ends. From the cysteine through the phenylalanine, the CDR3 covers 15 amino acids. CDR3 DNA is the only sequence kept; it has 45 bases, read in frame from the first base. For CDR1 and CDR2, the germline V gene lists SGHAT and FQNNGV. Explained via the paper, the treatment or condition label denotes: in vitro stimulation with specific CMV peptide epitopes to enrich CMV-specific T cells. Instrument on record: Illumina HiSeq 1500. The raw public data were reprocessed by TCRdb itself: fastp quality trimming at Q25, MiXCR clonotype calling, in-frame beta chains only. Rows are unified per CDR3 protein, each entry keeping the most common DNA and genes. Counted in this sample were about 20,000 distinct CDR3 sequences; about 40% of them appeared once. Of the sample, about 94% is held by the ten largest clones. For this clonotype: Its specific antigen is unknown. Within one base of it there is no much larger clone, and no base qualities were kept.

The full study reports these points: The ex vivo response was dominated by HLA-C-restricted CMV-specific TCR beta clonotypes, and the single most frequent clonotype in two of eight donors was supplied by these HLA-C-restricted clonotypes. Cumulative frequency of public TCR beta family members discriminated carriers of CMV infection plus the relevant HLA type in this cohort and an independent 352-donor cohort.

The sequence was collected from a human donor in good health (CMV status not recorded). Some clones in this sample may be carry-over from other donors' samples. The source material was CD8+ T cells from cultured PBMCs, sampled from culture after CMV antigen stimulation. The rearrangement joined TRBV11-2 to TRBJ2-1; perhaps TRBD2 is the D gene, with 6 bases matching. The nucleotide sequence reads as follows: TGTGCCAGCAGCTTAGGAGGAGGGTTCTACAATGAGCAGTTCTTC. Its coded protein is CASSLGGGFYNEQFF.